This TCR beta chain was captured in a study of human T cells and chemical hapten exposure. Study in general: Per-sample TCR yields varied mainly from small pooled library volume differences.

Time point in this sample: healthy volunteer bleed at 6 weeks. Unfractionated whole blood was the source from which total RNA was extracted. Study-wide points: After DPC sensitization, TCRs above 1 in 1000 frequency showed no change.

Each cDNA molecule in the library carried unique molecular identifiers. Per the original data handling: Ranging from about 20,000 to 750,000, TCR counts per sample had a median value of 95,638. TCRdb called the RACE reads again in MiXCR, with one record for every CDR3 protein. The authors' filters were not applied to this entry. The sample carries 65,000 or so distinct CDR3 sequences, about 6% recorded once. This clonotype was counted at least ten times. Its cognate antigen is unknown. The CDR3 sequence is 15 residues long. Trimming at V came to 0 bases and at J to 3 bases, leaving 3 bases not matched to a gene. From germline, CDR1 is SGHRS and CDR2 YFSETQ.

The origin of this receptor is a female donor in good health. Some clones in this sample may be carry-over from other donors' samples. The chain is built from TRBV5-1 and TRBJ2-7; TRBD1 aligns across 10 bases. The sequencing sample was made of whole blood. CDR3 loop: CASSLERDRGYEQYF. CDR3 DNA: TGCGCCAGCAGCTTGGAACGGGACAGGGGCTACGAGCAGTACTTC.